These 10 T cell receptor beta chains came from one sample sequenced in a study of cytomegalovirus exposure and HLA in healthy donors. PCR involved 60 Vbeta and 13 Jbeta primers. Generated by immunoSEQ multiplex PCR, the TCRdb table keeps only in-frame clones and is missing some. Of some 190,000 clones listed, roughly 77% are singletons. The sequenced material came from PBMCs. These receptors came from a woman aged 45-59 years in good health and CMV-seronegative.

The genes are TRBV9 and TRBJ2-3; D unresolved. Germline lookup yields CDR1 SGDLS and CDR2 YYNGEE. The CDR3 runs to 16 residues. V dropped 3 bases and J dropped 1 base, with 15 bases sitting between them. The DNA for the CDR3 is TGTGCCAGCAGCGCCTCAGGATTACCTGGCACAGATACGCAGTATTTT. It is translated as CASSASGLPGTDTQYF.

The chain joins TRBV7-2 to TRBJ1-1; no firm D call. CDR3 length: 14 amino acids. Germline values: CDR1 SGHTA, CDR2 FQGNSA. V was clipped by 2 bases and J by 6 bases, with 13 bases between them. DNA for the CDR3: TGTGCCAGCAGCTTATTAGGGAGAACGGCTGAAGCTTTCTTT. Translating gives CASSLLGRTAEAFF. Filled out from reference TRBV7-2 and TRBJ1-1, the complete variable domain reads GAGVSQSPSNKVTEKGKDVELRCDPISGHTALYWYRQSLGQGLEFLIYFQGNSAPDKSGLPSDRFSAERTGGSVSTLTIQRTQQEDSAVYLCASSLLGRTAEAFFGQGTRLTVV.

The chain carries TRBV4-2 and TRBJ2-7; D is unresolved. Germline CDR1 reads LGHNA; CDR2 reads YNFKEQ. The CDR3 loop spans 16 amino acids. V lost 0 bases and J 0 bases, leaving 12 bases between the germline ends. This chain's CDR3 is CASSQESRGDSYEQYF. The CDR3 coding sequence is TGTGCCAGCAGCCAAGAGTCCAGAGGAGACTCCTACGAGCAGTACTTC.

J is TRBJ2-5 and V is TRBV14; D possibly corresponds to TRBD1 (6 bases). Germline-derived CDR1 and CDR2 are SGHDN and FVKESK. The CDR3 extends over 15 amino acids. Trimming shortened V by 1 base and J by 7 bases, and 16 bases separated the two germline ends. The CDR3 protein is CASSQALPSRGTQYF. CDR3 bases: TGTGCCAGCAGCCAAGCTCTGCCTAGCAGGGGGACCCAGTACTTC.

This chain links TRBV27 with TRBJ2-7; 7 nucleotides line up with TRBD2. The CDR3 covers 13 residues. V trimming: 7 bases; J trimming: 4 bases; junction bases outside the gene matches: 7. Per germline, CDR1 MNHEY and CDR2 SMNVEV (reference sequence). The chain's CDR3 is CASTSGVPYEQYF. CDR3 bases: TGTGCCAGCACCAGCGGGGTTCCTTACGAGCAGTACTTC.

This sequence joins TRBV2 and TRBJ1-1; D is ambiguous. V shed 3 bases and J shed 5 bases, with 13 bases lying between them. The germline CDR1 and CDR2 sequences are SNHLY and FYNNEI. This CDR3 has 14 residues. The DNA for the CDR3 is TGTGCCAGCAGTGAGTCCGGGATGCGGACTGAAGCTTTCTTT. This gives the protein CASSESGMRTEAFF. Drawing the rest from reference TRBV2 and TRBJ1-1, the complete variable domain is EPEVTQTPSHQVTQMGQEVILRCVPISNHLYFYWYRQILGQKVEFLVSFYNNEISEKSEIFDDQFSVERPDGSNFTLKIRSTKLEDSAMYFCASSESGMRTEAFFGQGTRLTVV.

This clone was detected once. J is TRBJ2-5 and V is TRBV11-1; 9 nucleotides align to TRBD2. CDR1 and CDR2 (germline): SGHAT, FQDESV (reference sequence). The CDR3 spans 15 residues. With V trimmed by 5 bases and J by 2 bases, 6 bases remained unmatched. In DNA, the CDR3 is TGTGCCAGCAGCCTGCGACTAGCGGTACAAGAGACCCAGTACTTC. It yields the protein CASSLRLAVQETQYF.

J is TRBJ1-6 and V is TRBV18; 9 bases fit TRBD1. This CDR3 has 16 residues. After removal of 6 bases from V and 11 bases from J, the junction contained 14 bases not matched to a gene. Germline CDR1 KGHSH, CDR2 LQKENI. The CDR3 DNA is TGTGCCAGCTCCCTCCGGGACAGGGTTCTATCTGCACCCCTCCACTTT. This encodes CASSLRDRVLSAPLHF.

A single count supports this clone. The chain uses TRBV27 and TRBJ2-3; D remains ambiguous. This CDR3 is 13 amino acids long. The germline V gene has CDR1 MNHEY and CDR2 SMNVEV (reference sequence). V was shortened by 6 bases and J by 1 base, with 8 bases between the two germline ends. As DNA, the CDR3 is TGTGCCAGCAGGCAACGAGGCACAGATACGCAGTATTTT. Translating it yields CASRQRGTDTQYF.

The V call is TRBV7-9, the J call TRBJ2-2; TRBD1 might be the D (5 bases). The length of the CDR3 is 16 residues. Germline assignment: CDR1 SEHNR and CDR2 FQNEAQ (reference sequence). V lost 1 base and J lost 0, with 9 bases in between. The CDR3 here is CASSLGTSSNTGELFF. The CDR3 DNA sequence: TGTGCCAGCAGCTTAGGGACATCTTCGAACACCGGGGAGCTGTTTTTT.